The rows below give T cell receptor beta chains drawn from one sample of a study of shared clonotypes between healthy human individuals. Here immunoSEQ multiplex PCR was the method, and the copy in TCRdb shows in-frame clones only, minus some. The table shows millions of clones, with around 93% occurring only once. Sequences were obtained from naive CD8+ T cells from PBMCs. Receptor source: a man between 18 and 29 years old in good health. Some clones in this sample may be carry-over from other donors' samples. Each CDR3 is given with its conserved first and last residue. The D gene is left open where the match is weak. Only part of the rows carry a size: once, few, many, or a class if the clone is expanded.

v_gene	abundance	j_gene	d_gene	CDR3aa	CDR3nt
TRBV27	.	TRBJ1-1	.	CASSFSGSNTEAFF	TGTGCCAGCAGTTTCTCAGGGAGTAACACTGAAGCTTTCTTT
TRBV4-2	.	TRBJ2-7	.	CASSQYPGYEQYF	TGTGCCAGCAGCCAATATCCAGGTTACGAGCAGTACTTC
TRBV7-2	.	TRBJ2-2	TRBD2	CASSLAGLAGTGTGELFF	TGTGCCAGCAGCTTAGCGGGACTAGCGGGGACGGGCACCGGGGAGCTGTTTTTT
TRBV4-1	.	TRBJ2-5	.	CASSQRLQSEETQYF	TGCGCCAGCAGCCAAAGGCTGCAGTCGGAAGAGACCCAGTACTTC
TRBV6-4	.	TRBJ2-1	.	CASRPNSWGPHNEQFF	TGTGCCAGCAGACCTAATTCTTGGGGACCCCACAATGAGCAGTTCTTC
TRBV4-1	.	TRBJ2-3	.	CASSQDQTSVAQYF	TGCGCCAGCAGCCAAGATCAGACATCCGTGGCGCAGTATTTT
TRBV13	.	TRBJ2-3	TRBD2	CASSLRLAGTDTQYF	TGTGCCAGCAGCTTACGCCTAGCGGGCACAGATACGCAGTATTTT
TRBV7-9	.	TRBJ1-2	TRBD1	CASSDYWTGALGYGYTF	TGTGCCAGCAGCGATTATTGGACAGGCGCCCTCGGCTATGGCTACACCTTC
TRBV5-6	.	TRBJ1-1	.	CASSLAGGATEAFF	TGTGCCAGCAGCTTGGCCGGAGGGGCCACTGAAGCTTTCTTT
TRBV2	.	TRBJ2-7	.	CASKGQPISYEQYF	TGTGCCAGCAAAGGACAGCCCATCTCCTACGAGCAGTACTTC
TRBV7-2	.	TRBJ1-2	TRBD1	CASSRMDRGNYGYTF	TGTGCCAGCAGCCGTATGGACAGGGGGAACTATGGCTACACCTTC
TRBV7-2	.	TRBJ2-6	.	CASSLAHRSGANVLTF	TGTGCCAGCAGCTTAGCGCACCGCTCTGGGGCCAACGTCCTGACTTTC
TRBV6-1	.	TRBJ2-7	.	CASTAEGGEQYF	TGTGCCAGCACCGCGGAGGGAGGCGAGCAGTACTTC
TRBV28	.	TRBJ2-4	.	CASSPRLGTKNIQYF	TGTGCCAGCAGCCCAAGGTTGGGGACCAAAAACATTCAGTACTTC
TRBV6-5	.	TRBJ2-3	TRBD1	CASRGDSNTDTQYF	TGTGCCAGCAGGGGGGACAGCAACACAGATACGCAGTATTTT
TRBV4-1	.	TRBJ2-7	TRBD1	CASSHRQGSYEQYF	TGCGCCAGCAGCCACCGACAGGGTTCCTACGAGCAGTACTTC
TRBV25-1	once	TRBJ2-7	.	CASSDGTPYDEQYF	TGTGCCAGCAGTGATGGGACCCCGTACGACGAGCAGTACTTC
TRBV27	.	TRBJ2-3	.	CASSSRTALGTDTQYF	TGTGCCAGCAGTTCCCGGACCGCCCTCGGCACAGATACGCAGTATTTT
TRBV28	.	TRBJ2-3	.	CASSFGSSPDTQYF	TGTGCCAGCAGTTTTGGATCCTCCCCAGATACGCAGTATTTT
TRBV9	.	TRBJ2-2	TRBD1	CASSHAGTATGELFF	TGTGCCAGCAGCCATGCCGGGACAGCAACCGGGGAGCTGTTTTTT
TRBV7-9	.	TRBJ2-1	TRBD2	CASSSPLAGQFSYNEQFF	TGTGCCAGCAGCTCCCCTCTAGCGGGTCAGTTCTCCTACAATGAGCAGTTCTTC
TRBV9	once	TRBJ1-5	.	CASSPDPGPLNQPQHF	TGTGCCAGCAGCCCTGACCCGGGACCGCTGAATCAGCCCCAGCATTTT
TRBV7-3	.	TRBJ2-1	TRBD2	CASSTTPQPIAGGPYNEQFF	TGTGCCAGCAGCACAACCCCCCAACCGATAGCGGGAGGACCCTACAATGAGCAGTTCTTC
TRBV6-5	.	TRBJ1-4	.	CASSYSSGQTNEKLFF	TGTGCCAGCAGTTACTCGAGTGGGCAGACTAATGAAAAACTGTTTTTT
TRBV18	.	TRBJ2-7	.	CASSPRDNSYEQYF	TGTGCCAGCTCACCCCGGGACAACTCCTACGAGCAGTACTTC
TRBV27	once	TRBJ2-2	TRBD1	CASSTRDRVPGELFF	TGTGCCAGCAGTACCCGGGACAGGGTCCCCGGGGAGCTGTTTTTT
TRBV4-1	.	TRBJ1-2	TRBD1	CASSQGDRPDYGYTF	TGCGCCAGCAGCCAAGGGGACAGGCCGGACTATGGCTACACCTTC
TRBV27	.	TRBJ2-7	TRBD2	CASSLSPRTSGSNYEQYF	TGTGCCAGCAGTTTATCGCCCCGGACTAGCGGGAGTAACTACGAGCAGTACTTC
TRBV29-1	.	TRBJ1-2	TRBD1	CSVYGTGDGYTF	TGCAGCGTCTATGGGACAGGCGATGGCTACACCTTC
TRBV28	.	TRBJ2-1	TRBD2	CASSLLRLAEGSSYNEQFF	TGTGCCAGCAGTTTACTGAGACTAGCGGAGGGGAGCTCCTACAATGAGCAGTTCTTC
TRBV6-5	once	TRBJ1-2	.	CASQGFGANYGYTF	TGTGCCAGCCAGGGATTTGGGGCTAACTATGGCTACACCTTC
TRBV11-2	.	TRBJ2-7	.	CASSLRRAYEQYF	TGTGCCAGCAGCTTACGCAGGGCCTACGAGCAGTACTTC
TRBV19	.	TRBJ2-1	TRBD2	CASSPSLAGADEQFF	TGTGCCAGTAGTCCTTCACTAGCGGGAGCCGATGAGCAGTTCTTC
TRBV19	.	TRBJ1-2	.	CASSEYQGAYGYTF	TGTGCCAGTAGTGAGTATCAGGGCGCCTATGGCTACACCTTC
TRBV11-2	.	TRBJ2-7	.	CASSLDYFARYEQYF	TGTGCCAGCAGTCTCGACTATTTCGCGCGGTACGAGCAGTACTTC
TRBV9	.	TRBJ2-5	TRBD2	CASSKPRGLAGVMAETQYF	TGTGCCAGCAGCAAACCGAGGGGACTAGCGGGAGTGATGGCGGAGACCCAGTACTTC
TRBV11-2	.	TRBJ2-7	TRBD2	CASSPGLAGVLTYEQYF	TGTGCCAGCAGCCCAGGACTAGCGGGAGTACTCACCTACGAGCAGTACTTC
TRBV18	.	TRBJ2-7	.	CASSPSRRNTYEQYF	TGTGCCAGCTCACCATCTCGAAGAAACACTTACGAGCAGTACTTC
TRBV21-1	.	TRBJ2-5	.	CASSKALSAGGGETQYF	TGTGCCAGCAGCAAAGCGCTTTCGGCGGGAGGTGGGGAGACCCAGTACTTC
TRBV19	.	TRBJ2-7	TRBD2	CASSLAGLSYEQYF	TGTGCCAGTAGTCTAGCGGGCTTGTCCTACGAGCAGTACTTC
TRBV28	.	TRBJ2-7	TRBD2	CASTKESGSSYEQYF	TGTGCCAGCACCAAAGAAAGCGGGAGTTCATACGAGCAGTACTTC
TRBV5-6	.	TRBJ2-3	.	CASSPIGDTQYF	TGTGCCAGCAGCCCGATCGGGGATACGCAGTATTTT
TRBV6-1	.	TRBJ1-2	TRBD1	CASSAWTGGGGYGYTF	TGTGCCAGCAGTGCTTGGACAGGGGGCGGCGGCTATGGCTACACCTTC
TRBV5-5	.	TRBJ1-2	TRBD1	CASSERRTGYGYTF	TGTGCCAGCAGCGAGAGAAGGACAGGGTATGGCTACACCTTC
TRBV7-2	once	TRBJ2-7	.	CASSNPWAAHEQYF	TGTGCCAGCAGCAACCCTTGGGCAGCACACGAGCAGTACTTC
TRBV6-4	.	TRBJ2-1	.	CASSDIPRSYNEQFF	TGTGCCAGCAGTGATATACCGAGATCGTACAATGAGCAGTTCTTC
TRBV30	.	TRBJ2-7	.	CACRGSSYEQYF	TGTGCCTGCAGGGGATCTTCCTACGAGCAGTACTTC
TRBV7-9	.	TRBJ1-4	.	CASSLVHSNEKLFF	TGTGCCAGCAGCTTAGTCCACAGTAATGAAAAACTGTTTTTT
TRBV7-9	.	TRBJ1-1	.	CASTSTRGPRGLNTEAFF	TGTGCCAGCACAAGCACCCGAGGTCCCAGGGGCCTGAACACTGAAGCTTTCTTT
TRBV6-6	.	TRBJ1-3	.	CASSGSFSGNTIYF	TGTGCCAGCAGCGGAAGCTTCTCCGGAAACACCATATATTTT
TRBV7-9	.	TRBJ2-7	.	CASSPFGGGPSYEQYF	TGTGCCAGCAGCCCCTTCGGCGGGGGCCCCTCCTACGAGCAGTACTTC
TRBV27	.	TRBJ2-6	.	CASTTVSGANVLTF	TGTGCCAGCACCACCGTCTCTGGGGCCAACGTCCTGACTTTC
TRBV27	.	TRBJ2-1	TRBD2	CASSLSGGTSYNEQFF	TGTGCCAGCAGTTTATCGGGCGGGACTAGCTACAATGAGCAGTTCTTC
TRBV27	.	TRBJ1-1	.	CASIGAGRMEGTEAFF	TGTGCCAGCATTGGGGCAGGGAGAATGGAAGGCACTGAAGCTTTCTTT